This T cell receptor beta chain is from a study of CXCR3-negative and CXCR3-positive naive CD8 T cells. In germline, CDR1 is MDHEN, CDR2 SYDVKM. This CDR3 is 13 amino acids long. The study made its TRB cDNA libraries by 5' RACE, adding UMI labels. Reanalyzing the 5' RACE reads, TCRdb keeps one entry per CDR3 protein, without DNA. Its clone listing holds approximately 56,000 distinct CDR3 sequences. This TCR came from a human donor in good health. Some clones in this sample may be carry-over from other donors' samples. The sequenced material came from memory CD8+ T cells from blood. V gene TRBV28 combines with J gene TRBJ2-7; TCRdb's D gene call, TRBD1, goes unchecked for lack of DNA. The CDR3 region is CASSFGQGYEQYF. Filled out from reference TRBV28 and TRBJ2-7, the complete variable domain reads DVKVTQSSRYLVKRTGEKVFLECVQDMDHENMFWYRQDPGLGLRLIYFSYDVKMKEKGDIPEGYSVSREKKERFSLILESASTNQTSMYLCASSFGQGYEQYFGPGTRLTVT.